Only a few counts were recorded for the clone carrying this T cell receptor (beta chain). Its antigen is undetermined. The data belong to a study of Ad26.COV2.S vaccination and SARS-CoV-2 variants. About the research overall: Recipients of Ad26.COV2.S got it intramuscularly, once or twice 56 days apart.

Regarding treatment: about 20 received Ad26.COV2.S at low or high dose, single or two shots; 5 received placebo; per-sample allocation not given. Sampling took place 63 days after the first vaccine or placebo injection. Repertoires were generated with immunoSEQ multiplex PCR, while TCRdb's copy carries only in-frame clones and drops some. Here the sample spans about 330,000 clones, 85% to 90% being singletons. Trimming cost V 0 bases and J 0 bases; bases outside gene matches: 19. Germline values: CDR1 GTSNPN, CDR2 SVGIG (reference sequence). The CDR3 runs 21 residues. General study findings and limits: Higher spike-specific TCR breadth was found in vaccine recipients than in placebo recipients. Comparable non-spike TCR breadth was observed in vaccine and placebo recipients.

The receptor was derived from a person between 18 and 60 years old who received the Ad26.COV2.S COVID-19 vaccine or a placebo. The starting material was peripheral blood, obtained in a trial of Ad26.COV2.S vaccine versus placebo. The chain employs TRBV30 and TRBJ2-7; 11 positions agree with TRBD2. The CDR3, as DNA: TGTGCCTGGAGTGTACATCCCACTAGCGGGAGTACTCATACCTTCTCCTACGAGCAGTACGTC. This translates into CAWSVHPTSGSTHTFSYEQYV.